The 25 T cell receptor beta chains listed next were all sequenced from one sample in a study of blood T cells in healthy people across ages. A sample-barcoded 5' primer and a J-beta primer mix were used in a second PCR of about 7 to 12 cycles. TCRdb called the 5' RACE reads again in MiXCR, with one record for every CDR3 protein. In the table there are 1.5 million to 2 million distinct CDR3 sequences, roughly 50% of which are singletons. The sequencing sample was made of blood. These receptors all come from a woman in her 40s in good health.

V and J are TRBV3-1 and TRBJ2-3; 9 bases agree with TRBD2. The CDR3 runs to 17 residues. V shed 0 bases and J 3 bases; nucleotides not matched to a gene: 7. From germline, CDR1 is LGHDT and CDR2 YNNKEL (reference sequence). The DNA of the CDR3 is TGTGCCAGCAGCCAAGATCGGCGCGGGGGGGCAACAGATACGCAGTATTTT. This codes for CASSQDRRGGATDTQYF.

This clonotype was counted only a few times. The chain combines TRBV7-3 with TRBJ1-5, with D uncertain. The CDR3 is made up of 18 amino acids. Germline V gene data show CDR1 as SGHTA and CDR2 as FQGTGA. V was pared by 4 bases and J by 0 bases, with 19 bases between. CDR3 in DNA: TGTGCCAGCAGCTCCGGGCCGCCGGGAGATAATAGCAATCAGCCCCAGCATTTT. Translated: CASSSGPPGDNSNQPQHF.

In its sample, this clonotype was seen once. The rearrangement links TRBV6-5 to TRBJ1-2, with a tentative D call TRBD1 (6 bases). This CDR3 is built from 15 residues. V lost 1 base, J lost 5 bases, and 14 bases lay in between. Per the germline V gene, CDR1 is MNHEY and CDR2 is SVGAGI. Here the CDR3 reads CASSYLRGGSYGYTF. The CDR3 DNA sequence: TGTGCCAGCAGTTACTTACGGGGGGGCTCTTATGGCTACACCTTC.

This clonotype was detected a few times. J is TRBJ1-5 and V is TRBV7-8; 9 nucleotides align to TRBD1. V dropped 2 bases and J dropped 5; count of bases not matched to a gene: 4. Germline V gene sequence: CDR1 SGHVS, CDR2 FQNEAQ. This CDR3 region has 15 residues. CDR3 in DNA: TGTGCCAGCAGCTTACACAGGGGGCGGGATCAGCCCCAGCATTTT. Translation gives CASSLHRGRDQPQHF. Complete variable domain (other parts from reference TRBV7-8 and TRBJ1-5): GAGVSQSPRYKVAKRGQDVALRCDPISGHVSLFWYQQALGQGPEFLTYFQNEAQLDKSGLPSDRFFAERPEGSVSTLKIQRTQQEDSAVYLCASSLHRGRDQPQHFGDGTRLSIL.

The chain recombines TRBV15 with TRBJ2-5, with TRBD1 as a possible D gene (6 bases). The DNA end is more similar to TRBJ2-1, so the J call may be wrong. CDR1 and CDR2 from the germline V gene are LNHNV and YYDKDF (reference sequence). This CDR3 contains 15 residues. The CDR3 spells CATSPSGTPLETQFF. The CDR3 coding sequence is TGTGCCACCAGTCCCTCCGGGACACCACTGGAGACCCAGTTCTTC.

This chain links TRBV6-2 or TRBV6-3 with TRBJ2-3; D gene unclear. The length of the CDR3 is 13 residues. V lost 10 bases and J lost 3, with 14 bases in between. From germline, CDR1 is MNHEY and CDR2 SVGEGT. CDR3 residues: CATKQSGTDTQYF. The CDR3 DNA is TGTGCCACCAAGCAGTCAGGAACAGATACGCAGTATTTT.

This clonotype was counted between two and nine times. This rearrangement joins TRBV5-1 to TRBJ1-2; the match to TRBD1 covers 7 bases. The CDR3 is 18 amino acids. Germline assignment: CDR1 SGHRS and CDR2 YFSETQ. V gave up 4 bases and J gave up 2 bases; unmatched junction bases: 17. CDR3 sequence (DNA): TGCGCCAGCAGCCCGGCAGGGGGGCGCCGGCAAACGAACTATGGCTACACCTTC. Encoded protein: CASSPAGGRRQTNYGYTF.

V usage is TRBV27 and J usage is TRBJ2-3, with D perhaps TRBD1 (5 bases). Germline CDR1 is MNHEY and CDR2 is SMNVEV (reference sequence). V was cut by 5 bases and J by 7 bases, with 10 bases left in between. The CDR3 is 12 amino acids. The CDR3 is CASSPRTNTQYF. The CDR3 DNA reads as TGTGCCAGCAGTCCCCGGACAAATACGCAGTATTTT.

This CDR3 reads CASSQPGAGGPRADTQYF. CDR3 in DNA: TGTGCCAGCAGCCAACCCGGGGCGGGGGGGCCTAGGGCAGATACGCAGTATTTT. The rearrangement links TRBV4-2 to TRBJ2-3; 9 bases are shared with TRBD2. Trimming removed 2 bases from V and 4 bases from J; junction bases left unmatched: 13. This CDR3 has 18 residues. Germline V CDR1 and CDR2: LGHNA, YNFKEQ.

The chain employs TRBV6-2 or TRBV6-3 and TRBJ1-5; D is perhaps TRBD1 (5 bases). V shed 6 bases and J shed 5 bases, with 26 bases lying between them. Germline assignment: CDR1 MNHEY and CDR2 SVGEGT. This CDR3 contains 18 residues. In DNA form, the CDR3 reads TGTGCCAGCAGCCGGACACCCGTGGCCAGTTGGAGGGATCAGCCCCAGCATTTT. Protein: CASSRTPVASWRDQPQHF.

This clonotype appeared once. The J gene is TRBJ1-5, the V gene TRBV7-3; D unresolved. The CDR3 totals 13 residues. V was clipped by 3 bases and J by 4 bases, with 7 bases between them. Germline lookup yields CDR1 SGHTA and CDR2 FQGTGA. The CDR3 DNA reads TGTGCCAGCAGCTTGGAAAGAAATCAGCCCCAGCATTTT. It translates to CASSLERNQPQHF.

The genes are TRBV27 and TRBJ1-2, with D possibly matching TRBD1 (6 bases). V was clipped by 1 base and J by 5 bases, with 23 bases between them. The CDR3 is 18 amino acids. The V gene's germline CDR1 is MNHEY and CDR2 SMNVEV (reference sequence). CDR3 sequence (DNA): TGTGCCAGCAGTTTATATCCCTCACCGGACAGCAAATTATATGGCTACACCTTC. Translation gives CASSLYPSPDSKLYGYTF.

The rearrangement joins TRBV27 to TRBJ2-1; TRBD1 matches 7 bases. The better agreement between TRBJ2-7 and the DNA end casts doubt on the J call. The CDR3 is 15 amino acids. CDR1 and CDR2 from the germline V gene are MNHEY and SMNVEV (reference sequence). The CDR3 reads CASSTPRTGYNEQYF. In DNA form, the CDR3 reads TGTGCCAGCAGTACACCTCGGACAGGCTACAATGAGCAGTACTTC.

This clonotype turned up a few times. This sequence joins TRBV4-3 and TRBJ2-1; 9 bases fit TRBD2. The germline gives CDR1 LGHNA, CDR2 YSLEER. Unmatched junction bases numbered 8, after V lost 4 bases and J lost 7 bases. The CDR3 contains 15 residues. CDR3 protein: CASSLVAGVLNEQFF. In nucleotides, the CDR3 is TGCGCCAGCAGCCTGGTAGCGGGGGTATTAAATGAGCAGTTCTTC.

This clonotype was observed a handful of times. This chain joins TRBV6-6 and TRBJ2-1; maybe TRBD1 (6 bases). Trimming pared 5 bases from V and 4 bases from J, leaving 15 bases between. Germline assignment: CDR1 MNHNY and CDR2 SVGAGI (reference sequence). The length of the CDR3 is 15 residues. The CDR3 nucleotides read TGTGCCAGCAGTGACAGGATCCTAAATTACAATGAGCAGTTCTTC. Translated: CASSDRILNYNEQFF.

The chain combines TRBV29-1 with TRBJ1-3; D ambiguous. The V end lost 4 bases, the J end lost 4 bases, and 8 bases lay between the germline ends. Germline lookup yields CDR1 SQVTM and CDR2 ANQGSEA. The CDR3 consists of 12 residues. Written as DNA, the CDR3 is TGCAGCGTTGTGAGTATCGGAAACACCATATATTTT. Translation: CSVVSIGNTIYF.

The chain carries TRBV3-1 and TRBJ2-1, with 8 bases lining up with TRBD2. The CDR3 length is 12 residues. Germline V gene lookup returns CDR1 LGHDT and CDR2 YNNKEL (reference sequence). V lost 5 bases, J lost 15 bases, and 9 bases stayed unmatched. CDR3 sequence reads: CASSIPGTSAFF. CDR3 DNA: TGTGCCAGCAGCATCCCCGGGACTAGTGCGTTCTTC.

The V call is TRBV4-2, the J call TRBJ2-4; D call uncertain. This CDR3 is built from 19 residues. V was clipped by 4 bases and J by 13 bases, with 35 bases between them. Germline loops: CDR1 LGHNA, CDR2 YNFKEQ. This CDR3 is CASSLSMSGRTNSYNEQYF. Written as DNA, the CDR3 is TGTGCCAGCAGCCTTTCCATGTCGGGTCGGACCAACTCCTACAATGAGCAGTACTTC.

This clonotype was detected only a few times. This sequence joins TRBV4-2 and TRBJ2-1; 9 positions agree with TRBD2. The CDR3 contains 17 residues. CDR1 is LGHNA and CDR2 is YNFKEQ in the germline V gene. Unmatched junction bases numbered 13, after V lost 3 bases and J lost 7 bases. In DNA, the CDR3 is TGTGCCAGCAGCCACACCCTAGCGGCGGGGGGGTGGAATGAGCAGTTCTTC. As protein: CASSHTLAAGGWNEQFF.

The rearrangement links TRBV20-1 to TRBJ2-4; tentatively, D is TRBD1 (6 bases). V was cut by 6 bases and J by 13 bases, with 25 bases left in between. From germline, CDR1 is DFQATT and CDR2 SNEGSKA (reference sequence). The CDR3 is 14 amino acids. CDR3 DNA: TGCAGTGCGGTAGGGGCGACAGGCTACAATGAGCAGTACTTC. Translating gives CSAVGATGYNEQYF.

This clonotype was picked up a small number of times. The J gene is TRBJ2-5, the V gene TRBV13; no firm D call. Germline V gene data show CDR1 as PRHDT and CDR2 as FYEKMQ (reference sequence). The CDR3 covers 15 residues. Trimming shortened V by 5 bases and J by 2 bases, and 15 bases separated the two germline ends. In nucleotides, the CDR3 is TGTGCCAGCAGCGCCTCTAGGGCCATTCAAGAGACCCAGTACTTC. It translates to CASSASRAIQETQYF.

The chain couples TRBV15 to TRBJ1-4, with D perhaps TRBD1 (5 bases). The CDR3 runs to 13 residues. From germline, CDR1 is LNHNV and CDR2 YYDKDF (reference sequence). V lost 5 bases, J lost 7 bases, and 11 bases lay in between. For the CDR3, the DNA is TGTGCCACCAGCGAACACAGGATTGAAAAACTGTTTTTT. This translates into CATSEHRIEKLFF. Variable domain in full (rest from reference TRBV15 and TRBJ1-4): DAMVIQNPRYQVTQFGKPVTLSCSQTLNHNVMYWYQQKSSQAPKLLFHYYDKDFNNEADTPDNFQSRRPNTSFCFLDIRSPGLGDTAMYLCATSEHRIEKLFFGSGTQLSVL.

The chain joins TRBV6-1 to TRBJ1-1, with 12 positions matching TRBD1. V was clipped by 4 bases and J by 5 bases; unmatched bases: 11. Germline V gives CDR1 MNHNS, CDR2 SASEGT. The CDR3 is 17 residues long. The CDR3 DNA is TGTGCCAGCAGTGTGGGACAGGGGGCGATTTTTGCGACTGAAGCTTTCTTT. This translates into CASSVGQGAIFATEAFF.

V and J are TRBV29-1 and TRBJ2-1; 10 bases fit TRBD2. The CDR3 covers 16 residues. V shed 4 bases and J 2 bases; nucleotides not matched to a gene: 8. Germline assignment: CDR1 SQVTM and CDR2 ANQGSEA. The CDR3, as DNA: TGCAGCGTTGCCCTGACTAGCGGGTCCACCTACAATGAGCAGTTCTTC. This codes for CSVALTSGSTYNEQFF.

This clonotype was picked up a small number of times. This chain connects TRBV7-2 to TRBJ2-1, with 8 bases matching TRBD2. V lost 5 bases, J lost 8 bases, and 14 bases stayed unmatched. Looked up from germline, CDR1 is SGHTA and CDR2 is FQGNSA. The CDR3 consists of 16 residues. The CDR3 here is CASSLPERGGIDEQFF. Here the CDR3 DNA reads TGTGCCAGCAGCCTCCCTGAACGGGGGGGCATCGATGAGCAGTTCTTC.